Listed below are T cell receptor beta chains from one sample, sequenced in a study of identical twins. TCRdb reprocessed the 5' RACE reads via MiXCR and lists one record per CDR3 protein. This table holds approximately 140,000 distinct CDR3 sequences, around 3.5% found once. The sample comprised memory T cells sorted from blood. Source of these receptors: a man younger than 35 in good health. CDR3s include the opening cysteine and the closing phenylalanine or tryptophan. The D gene is left open where the match is weak. A clone size is listed for some rows: how often the clone was seen (once, few, many), or a class if it is expanded.

V,D,length,size,J,CDR3,DNA
TRBV15,TRBD1,15,many,TRBJ2-4,CATSRTRDRGDIQYF,TGTGCCACCAGCAGGACCCGGGACAGGGGAGACATTCAGTACTTC
TRBV12-3/TRBV12-4,TRBD1,15,many,TRBJ1-3,CASSHDRGRRNTIYF,TGTGCCAGCAGTCACGACAGGGGGCGAAGAAACACCATATATTTT
TRBV5-1,NA,15,many,TRBJ2-7,CASSLEETRLYEQYF,TGCGCCAGCAGCTTGGAAGAGACTCGCCTCTACGAGCAGTACTTC
TRBV4-2,NA,15,many,TRBJ2-7,CASSPRPGTSYEQYF,TGTGCCAGCAGCCCCAGACCCGGGACCTCCTACGAGCAGTACTTC
TRBV18,TRBD2,16,many,TRBJ2-1,CASSPVSSGSYNEQFF,TGTGCCAGCTCACCCGTGTCTAGCGGGAGCTACAATGAGCAGTTCTTC
TRBV2,NA,14,many,TRBJ1-5,CASSDRENRQPQHF,TGTGCCAGCAGTGATAGGGAAAATCGCCAGCCCCAGCATTTT
TRBV7-2,NA,14,many,TRBJ1-6,CASSLSLDNSPLHF,TGTGCCAGCAGCTTATCTCTTGATAATTCACCCCTCCACTTT
TRBV6-1,TRBD2,16,many,TRBJ2-1,CASSVPSLAGGIEQFF,TGTGCCAGCAGTGTCCCTTCCCTAGCGGGAGGGATCGAGCAGTTCTTC
TRBV6-1,TRBD2,15,many,TRBJ2-7,CASSEGGGFDYEQYF,TGTGCCAGCAGTGAAGGGGGGGGGTTCGACTACGAGCAGTACTTC
TRBV7-2,NA,13,many,TRBJ2-3,CASSSSWADTQYF,TGTGCCAGCAGCTCCTCCTGGGCAGATACGCAGTATTTT
TRBV28,TRBD2,16,few,TRBJ2-5,CASRWGSGRSGETQYF,TGTGCCAGCAGGTGGGGCAGCGGGAGGTCGGGGGAGACCCAGTACTTC
TRBV12-3/TRBV12-4,TRBD2,17,many,TRBJ2-1,CASSPPLPGLATNEQFF,TGTGCCAGCAGTCCACCCCTTCCGGGACTAGCAACCAATGAGCAGTTCTTC
TRBV7-9,TRBD2,16,many,TRBJ2-1,CASSSQAGPTYNEQFF,TGTGCCAGCAGCTCCCAAGCGGGACCCACCTACAATGAGCAGTTCTTC
TRBV12-3/TRBV12-4,TRBD1,15,many,TRBJ2-7,CASSSSGTGSYEQYF,TGTGCCAGCAGTTCATCCGGGACAGGCTCCTACGAGCAGTACTTC
TRBV4-3,TRBD2,16,many,TRBJ2-1,CASSQGASGRYNEQFF,TGCGCCAGCAGCCAAGGGGCTAGCGGGAGGTACAATGAGCAGTTCTTC
TRBV5-1,TRBD1,15,NA,TRBJ2-4,CASSSSGTVMNIQYF,TGCGCCAGCAGCTCCTCCGGGACAGTCATGAACATTCAGTACTTC
TRBV27,NA,13,many,TRBJ1-2,CASRRGSGYGYTF,TGTGCCAGCAGGCGGGGGAGTGGCTATGGCTACACCTTC
TRBV6-1,NA,13,many,TRBJ1-2,CASSDAVSGGYTF,TGTGCCAGCAGTGATGCTGTATCGGGAGGCTACACCTTC
TRBV5-1,NA,14,many,TRBJ2-3,CASSLVGATDTQYF,TGCGCCAGCAGCTTGGTGGGTGCCACAGATACGCAGTATTTT
TRBV10-3,NA,11,few,TRBJ2-1,CAISQKNEQFF,TGTGCCATCAGCCAGAAGAATGAGCAGTTCTTC
TRBV29-1,NA,12,many,TRBJ2-5,CSVVSGRETQYF,TGCAGCGTTGTATCCGGTCGAGAGACCCAGTACTTC
TRBV4-3,NA,16,many,TRBJ2-2,CASSQDLVEAGGELFF,TGCGCCAGCAGCCAAGATCTAGTCGAGGCGGGCGGGGAGCTGTTTTTT
TRBV10-3,TRBD2,17,many,TRBJ2-1,CAISESARGAGDNEQFF,TGTGCCATCAGTGAGTCGGCGCGTGGAGCGGGAGACAATGAGCAGTTCTTC
TRBV15,NA,15,many,TRBJ2-2,CATSRDERETGELFF,TGTGCCACCAGCAGAGATGAGAGGGAAACCGGGGAGCTGTTTTTT
TRBV28,TRBD1,13,many,TRBJ1-4,CASRGQGYEKLFF,TGTGCCAGCAGGGGACAGGGGTATGAAAAACTGTTTTTT
TRBV9,TRBD1,16,many,TRBJ2-2,CASSVVSQGGTGELFF,TGTGCCAGCAGCGTAGTTTCACAGGGGGGCACCGGGGAGCTGTTTTTT
TRBV5-1,NA,14,many,TRBJ2-3,CASSLSDTTDTQYF,TGCGCCAGCAGCTTGTCTGACACCACAGATACGCAGTATTTT
TRBV7-2,TRBD2,16,many,TRBJ2-7,CASSERSGRTSGEQYF,TGTGCCAGCAGCGAACGTAGCGGGAGAACGTCGGGCGAGCAGTACTTC
TRBV20-1,NA,13,many,TRBJ2-4,CSAGARTENIQYF,TGCAGTGCTGGGGCCCGGACTGAAAACATTCAGTACTTC
TRBV4-1,NA,14,many,TRBJ1-3,CASSPALDGNTIYF,TGCGCCAGCAGCCCCGCGTTGGATGGAAACACCATATATTTT
TRBV6-2/TRBV6-3,NA,15,many,TRBJ2-2,CASSYSGISTGELFF,TGTGCCAGCAGTTACTCGGGCATCAGCACCGGGGAGCTGTTTTTT
TRBV6-1,NA,15,many,TRBJ2-7,CASVIATGQYHEQYF,TGTGCCAGCGTCATCGCCACAGGGCAATACCACGAGCAGTACTTC
TRBV15,NA,15,many,TRBJ2-5,CATRELPGDQETQYF,TGTGCCACCAGAGAACTTCCGGGGGACCAAGAGACCCAGTACTTC
TRBV18,TRBD1,15,NA,TRBJ2-5,CASSPARTGFETQYF,TGTGCCAGCTCACCGGCTCGGACAGGGTTTGAGACCCAGTACTTC
TRBV4-3,NA,14,many,TRBJ2-7,CASSQDWRAAEQYF,TGCGCCAGCAGCCAGGATTGGAGGGCCGCCGAGCAGTACTTC
TRBV6-1,NA,13,many,TRBJ1-2,CASSKEQRYGYTF,TGTGCCAGCTCTAAGGAACAGCGCTATGGCTACACCTTC
TRBV6-5,TRBD1,14,many,TRBJ2-1,CASSSGTGVHEQFF,TGTGCCAGCAGTTCCGGGACAGGGGTCCATGAGCAGTTCTTC
TRBV15,NA,14,NA,TRBJ2-3,CATSSVPNTDTQYF,TGTGCCACCAGCAGCGTCCCCAACACGGATACGCAGTATTTT
TRBV5-1,NA,13,many,TRBJ2-2,CASTKSAGGELFF,TGCGCCAGCACAAAGAGTGCCGGCGGGGAGCTGTTTTTT
TRBV18,TRBD2,18,many,TRBJ2-1,CASSPAGLAGVPYNEQFF,TGTGCCAGCTCACCGGCGGGACTAGCGGGAGTCCCCTACAATGAGCAGTTCTTC
TRBV20-1,NA,18,many,TRBJ2-1,CSAWAAGSVGGSYNEQFF,TGCAGTGCCTGGGCAGCGGGCTCCGTCGGAGGATCCTACAATGAGCAGTTCTTC
TRBV29-1,NA,13,many,TRBJ1-2,CSAEGRGENGYTF,TGCAGCGCCGAGGGTCGGGGGGAGAATGGCTACACCTTC
TRBV3-1,TRBD2,17,many,TRBJ2-1,CASSQVTSGSIRDEQFF,TGTGCCAGCAGCCAAGTGACTAGCGGGAGTATTAGGGATGAGCAGTTCTTC
TRBV5-4,NA,15,many,TRBJ2-1,CASSSFGTVSLEQFF,TGTGCCAGCAGCTCGTTCGGGACTGTCTCCCTCGAGCAGTTCTTC
TRBV4-2,NA,14,few,TRBJ2-1,CASSQGNGGDEQFF,TGTGCCAGCAGCCAAGGGAATGGGGGCGATGAGCAGTTCTTC
TRBV4-2,NA,14,many,TRBJ2-7,CASSQDPGPYEQYF,TGTGCCAGCAGCCAAGATCCGGGGCCCTACGAGCAGTACTTC
TRBV11-2,NA,13,many,TRBJ2-3,CASSLLQADTQYF,TGTGCCAGCAGCTTACTCCAGGCAGATACGCAGTATTTT
TRBV5-1,NA,13,many,TRBJ2-1,CASRAISYNEQFF,TGCGCCAGCAGGGCCATCTCCTACAATGAGCAGTTCTTC